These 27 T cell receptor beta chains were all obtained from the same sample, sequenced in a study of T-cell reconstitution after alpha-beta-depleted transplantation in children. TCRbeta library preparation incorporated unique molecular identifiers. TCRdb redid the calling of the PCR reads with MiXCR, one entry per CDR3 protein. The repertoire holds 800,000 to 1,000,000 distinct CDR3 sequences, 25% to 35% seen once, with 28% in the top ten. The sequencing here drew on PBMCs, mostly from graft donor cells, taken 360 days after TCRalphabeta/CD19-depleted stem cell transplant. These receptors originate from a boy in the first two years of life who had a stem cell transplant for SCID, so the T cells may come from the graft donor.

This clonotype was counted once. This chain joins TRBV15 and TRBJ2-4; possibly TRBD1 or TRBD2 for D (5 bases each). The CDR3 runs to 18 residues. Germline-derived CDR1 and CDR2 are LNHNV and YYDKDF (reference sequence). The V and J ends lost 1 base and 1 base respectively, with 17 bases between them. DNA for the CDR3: TGTGCCACCAGCAGAGTTTACCCCGGGGCAGGGGCCAAAAACATTCAGTACTTC. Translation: CATSRVYPGAGAKNIQYF.

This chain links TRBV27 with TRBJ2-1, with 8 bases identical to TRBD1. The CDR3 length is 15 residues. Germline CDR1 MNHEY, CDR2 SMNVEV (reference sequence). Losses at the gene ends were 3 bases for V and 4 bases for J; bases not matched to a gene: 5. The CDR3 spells CASSLGQEPYNEQFF. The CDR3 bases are TGTGCCAGCAGTTTGGGACAGGAACCTTACAATGAGCAGTTCTTC.

CDR3 in amino acids: CASSDWGKGYEQYF. DNA of the CDR3: TGTGCCAGCAGTGACTGGGGAAAGGGCTACGAGCAGTACTTC. V and J are TRBV2 and TRBJ2-7, with no clear D. Trimming stripped 3 bases from V and 3 bases from J, with 12 bases between. CDR1 and CDR2 from the germline V gene are SNHLY and FYNNEI. The CDR3 runs 14 residues.

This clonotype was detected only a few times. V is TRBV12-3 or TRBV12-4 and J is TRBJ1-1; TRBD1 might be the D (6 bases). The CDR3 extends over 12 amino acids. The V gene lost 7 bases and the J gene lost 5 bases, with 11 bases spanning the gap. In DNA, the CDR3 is TGTGCCAGCAAAACCGGGACAACTGAAGCTTTCTTT. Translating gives CASKTGTTEAFF.

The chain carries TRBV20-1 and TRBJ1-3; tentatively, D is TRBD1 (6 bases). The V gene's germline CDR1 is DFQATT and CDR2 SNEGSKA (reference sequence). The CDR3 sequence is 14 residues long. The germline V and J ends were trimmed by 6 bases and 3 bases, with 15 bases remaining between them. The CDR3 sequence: CSAIQGLRGNTIYF. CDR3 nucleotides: TGCAGTGCAATACAGGGTCTTCGTGGAAACACCATATATTTT.

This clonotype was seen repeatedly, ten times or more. CDR3 sequence reads: CATGNTEAFF. The CDR3 DNA reads as TGTGCCACAGGGAACACTGAAGCTTTCTTT. This chain connects TRBV28 to TRBJ1-1; D gene uncertain. In germline, CDR1 is MDHEN, CDR2 SYDVKM. This CDR3 has 10 residues. Trimming pared 10 bases from V and 1 base from J, leaving 4 bases between. Full variable domain (remainder filled in from reference TRBV28 and TRBJ1-1): DVKVTQSSRYLVKRTGEKVFLECVQDMDHENMFWYRQDPGLGLRLIYFSYDVKMKEKGDIPEGYSVSREKKERFSLILESASTNQTSMYLCATGNTEAFFGQGTRLTVV.

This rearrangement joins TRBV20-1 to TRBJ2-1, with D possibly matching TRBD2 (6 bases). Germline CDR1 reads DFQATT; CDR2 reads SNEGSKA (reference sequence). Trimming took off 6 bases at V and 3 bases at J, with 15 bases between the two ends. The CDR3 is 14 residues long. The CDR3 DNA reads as TGCAGTGCGAGGGAGCTAGCGCTCTACAATGAGCAGTTCTTC. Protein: CSARELALYNEQFF.

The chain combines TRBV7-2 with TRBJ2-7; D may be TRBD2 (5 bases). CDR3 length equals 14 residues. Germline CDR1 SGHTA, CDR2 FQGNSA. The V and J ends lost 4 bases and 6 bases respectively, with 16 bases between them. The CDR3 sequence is CASSSDTTGGEQYF. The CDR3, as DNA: TGTGCCAGCAGCTCAGACACGACCGGAGGCGAGCAGTACTTC.

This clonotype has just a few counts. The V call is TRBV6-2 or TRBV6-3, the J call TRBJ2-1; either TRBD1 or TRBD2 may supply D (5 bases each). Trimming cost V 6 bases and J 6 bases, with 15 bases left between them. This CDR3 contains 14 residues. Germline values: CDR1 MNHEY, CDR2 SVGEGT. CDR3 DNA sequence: TGTGCCAGCAGAGATGGGACGACACGCAATGAGCAGTTCTTC. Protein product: CASRDGTTRNEQFF.

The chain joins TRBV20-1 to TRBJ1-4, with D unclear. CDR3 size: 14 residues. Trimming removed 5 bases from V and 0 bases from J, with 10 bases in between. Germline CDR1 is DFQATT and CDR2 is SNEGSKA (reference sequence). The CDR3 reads CSALSPATNEKLFF. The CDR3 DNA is TGCAGTGCTCTAAGCCCTGCAACTAATGAAAAACTGTTTTTT.

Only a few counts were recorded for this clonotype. The CDR3 region is CASSLGGGVKRYGYTF. The CDR3 nucleotides are TGTGCCAGCAGCTTAGGCGGGGGAGTCAAACGCTATGGCTACACCTTC. The V call is TRBV7-8, the J call TRBJ1-2; D is perhaps TRBD1 (5 bases). Germline V CDR1 and CDR2: SGHVS, FQNEAQ. Trimming took off 1 base at V and 4 bases at J, with 16 bases between the two ends. The CDR3 spans 16 residues.

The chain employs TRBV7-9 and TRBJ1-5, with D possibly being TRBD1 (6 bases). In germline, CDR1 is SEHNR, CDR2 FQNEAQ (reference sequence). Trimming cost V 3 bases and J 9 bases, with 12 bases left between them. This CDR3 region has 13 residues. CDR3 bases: TGTGCCAGCAGCTTGGGGGGGCCTGGGCCCCAGCATTTT. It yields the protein CASSLGGPGPQHF.

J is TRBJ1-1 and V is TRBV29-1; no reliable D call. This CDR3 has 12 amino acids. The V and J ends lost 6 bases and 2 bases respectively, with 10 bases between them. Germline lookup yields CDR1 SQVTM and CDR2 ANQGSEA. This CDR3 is CSVGDTNTEAFF. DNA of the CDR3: TGCAGCGTGGGAGACACAAACACTGAAGCTTTCTTT.

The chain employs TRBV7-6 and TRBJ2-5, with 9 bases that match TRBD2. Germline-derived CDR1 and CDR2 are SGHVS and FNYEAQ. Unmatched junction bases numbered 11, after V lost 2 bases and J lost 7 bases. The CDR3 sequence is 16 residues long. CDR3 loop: CASSLSRAGGPATQYF. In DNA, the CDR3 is TGTGCCAGCAGCTTAAGCAGGGCGGGGGGGCCCGCGACCCAGTACTTC.

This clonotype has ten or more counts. The CDR3 region is CASSLSGLVGYTF. The CDR3 DNA sequence: TGTGCCAGCAGCCTCTCCGGACTTGTTGGCTACACCTTC. The chain uses TRBV12-3 or TRBV12-4 and TRBJ1-2; D remains ambiguous. V lost 6 bases to trimming and J lost 7 bases, with 15 bases between them. This CDR3 is built from 13 residues.

Here the CDR3 DNA reads TGTGCCAGCAGTCCCTCCTTCAGGACTAGCGGGGGACATACGCAGTATTTT. Amino acids: CASSPSFRTSGGHTQYF. The V call is TRBV12-3 or TRBV12-4, the J call TRBJ2-3; 13 nucleotides match TRBD2. CDR3 length: 17 amino acids. The V and J ends lost 5 bases and 7 bases, in that order; junction bases with no gene match: 12.

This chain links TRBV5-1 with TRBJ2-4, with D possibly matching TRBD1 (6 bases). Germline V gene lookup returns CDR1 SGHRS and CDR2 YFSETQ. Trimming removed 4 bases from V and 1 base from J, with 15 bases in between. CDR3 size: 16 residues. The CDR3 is CASSTTGSSAKNIQYF. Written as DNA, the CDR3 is TGCGCCAGCAGCACGACAGGCTCGTCGGCCAAAAACATTCAGTACTTC.

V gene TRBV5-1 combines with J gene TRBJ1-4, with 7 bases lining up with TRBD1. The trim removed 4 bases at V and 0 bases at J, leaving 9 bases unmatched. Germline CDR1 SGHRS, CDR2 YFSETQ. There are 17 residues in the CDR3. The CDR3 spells CASSLWTGESTNEKLFF. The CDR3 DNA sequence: TGCGCCAGCAGCCTGTGGACAGGAGAGTCAACTAATGAAAAACTGTTTTTT.

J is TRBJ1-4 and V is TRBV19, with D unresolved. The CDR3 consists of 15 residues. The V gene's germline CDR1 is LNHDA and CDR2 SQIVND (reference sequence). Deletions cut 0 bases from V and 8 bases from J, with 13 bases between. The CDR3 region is CASSIEGKESEKLFF. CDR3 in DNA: TGTGCCAGTAGTATAGAGGGCAAGGAGTCCGAAAAACTGTTTTTT.

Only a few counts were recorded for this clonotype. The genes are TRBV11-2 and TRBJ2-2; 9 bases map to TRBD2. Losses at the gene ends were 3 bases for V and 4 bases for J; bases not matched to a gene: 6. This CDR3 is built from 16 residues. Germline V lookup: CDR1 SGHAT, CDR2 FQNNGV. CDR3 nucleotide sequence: TGTGCCAGCAGCTTTTCGGGCGGGGGGGGCACCGGGGAGCTGTTTTTT. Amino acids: CASSFSGGGGTGELFF.

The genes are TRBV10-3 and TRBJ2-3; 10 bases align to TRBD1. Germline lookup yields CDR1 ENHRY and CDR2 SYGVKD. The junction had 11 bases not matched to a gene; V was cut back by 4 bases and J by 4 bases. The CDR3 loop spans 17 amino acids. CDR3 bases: TGTGCCATCAGTGGGTCAAGACAGGGGGCGTATGCAGATACGCAGTATTTT. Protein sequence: CAISGSRQGAYADTQYF.

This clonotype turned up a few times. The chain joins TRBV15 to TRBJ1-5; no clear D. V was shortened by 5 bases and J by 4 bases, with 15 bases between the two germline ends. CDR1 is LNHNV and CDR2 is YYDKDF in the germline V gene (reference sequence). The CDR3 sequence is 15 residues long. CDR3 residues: CATSLRGGQNQPQHF. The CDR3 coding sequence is TGTGCCACCAGCTTACGTGGCGGCCAGAATCAGCCCCAGCATTTT.

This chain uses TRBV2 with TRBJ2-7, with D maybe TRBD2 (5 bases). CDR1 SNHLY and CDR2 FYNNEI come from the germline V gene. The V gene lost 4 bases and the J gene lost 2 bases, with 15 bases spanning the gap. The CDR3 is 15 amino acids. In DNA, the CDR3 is TGTGCCAGCAGTGTTAGTACAGCGGTAACCTACGAGCAGTACTTC. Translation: CASSVSTAVTYEQYF.

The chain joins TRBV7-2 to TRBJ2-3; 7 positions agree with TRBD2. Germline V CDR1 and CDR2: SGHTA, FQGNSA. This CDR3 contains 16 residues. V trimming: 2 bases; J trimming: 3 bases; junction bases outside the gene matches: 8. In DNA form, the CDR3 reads TGTGCCAGCAGCTTATGGGGGGGGAGGCCAACAGATACGCAGTATTTT. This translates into CASSLWGGRPTDTQYF.

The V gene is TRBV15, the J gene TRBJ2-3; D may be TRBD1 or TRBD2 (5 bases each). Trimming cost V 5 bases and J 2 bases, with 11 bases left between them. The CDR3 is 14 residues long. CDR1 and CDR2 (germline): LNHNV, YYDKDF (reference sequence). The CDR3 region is CATSLGPATDTQYF. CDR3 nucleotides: TGTGCCACCAGCTTGGGACCGGCCACAGATACGCAGTATTTT.

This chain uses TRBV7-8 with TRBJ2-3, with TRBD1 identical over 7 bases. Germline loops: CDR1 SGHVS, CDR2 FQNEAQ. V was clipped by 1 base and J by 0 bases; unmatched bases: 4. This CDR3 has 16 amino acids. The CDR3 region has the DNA TGTGCCAGCAGCTTAGGAGGGGGCGTTAGCACAGATACGCAGTATTTT. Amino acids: CASSLGGGVSTDTQYF.

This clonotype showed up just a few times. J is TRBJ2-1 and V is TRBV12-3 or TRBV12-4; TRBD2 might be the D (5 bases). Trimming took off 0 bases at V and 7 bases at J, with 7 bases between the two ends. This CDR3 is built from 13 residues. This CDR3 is CASSLALVNEQFF. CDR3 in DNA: TGTGCCAGCAGTTTAGCACTAGTAAATGAGCAGTTCTTC.